Following are 27 T cell receptor beta chains from one sample sequenced in a study of T cell repertoires in cytomegalovirus infection. These receptors have no identified antigens. A single record per CDR3 protein comes from TCRdb applying MiXCR to the reads. The sample consists of roughly 920,000 distinct CDR3 sequences, 30% to 40% of them appearing once. The material was cultured CD8+ T cells from PBMCs, obtained from culture after CMV antigen stimulation. These receptors all come from a human donor in good health (CMV status not recorded). Some clones in this sample may be carry-over from other donors' samples.

This clonotype has ten or more counts. The chain employs TRBV18 and TRBJ2-1; D might be TRBD1 or TRBD2, each matching 5 bases. This CDR3 comprises 13 residues. Germline V gene lookup returns CDR1 KGHSH and CDR2 LQKENI. V gave up 2 bases and J gave up 8 bases, with 10 bases separating them. In nucleotides, the CDR3 is TGTGCCAGCTCACCAGAGGGGTGGCATGAGCAGTTCTTC. Its translation is CASSPEGWHEQFF.

This clonotype appeared a few times. The chain recombines TRBV25-1 with TRBJ2-2; TRBD2 agrees at 7 bases. The CDR3 has 14 amino acids. The trim removed 8 bases at V and 3 bases at J, leaving 6 bases unmatched. In germline, CDR1 is MGHDK, CDR2 SYGVNS. The CDR3 protein is CASRREEDTGELFF. CDR3 DNA sequence: TGTGCCAGCCGACGGGAGGAGGACACCGGGGAGCTGTTTTTT. Based on the CDR3 plus reference TRBV25-1 and TRBJ2-2, the full variable domain is EADIYQTPRYLVIGTGKKITLECSQTMGHDKMYWYQQDPGMELHLIHYSYGVNSTEKGDLSSESTVSRIRTEHFPLTLESARPSHTSQYLCASRREEDTGELFFGEGSRLTVL.

This clonotype was counted between two and nine times. This chain connects TRBV4-2 to TRBJ1-1, with 7 bases lining up with TRBD1. This CDR3 has 14 residues. J gave up 3 bases and V 1 base, and 2 bases lay outside the gene matches. Germline V gene data show CDR1 as LGHNA and CDR2 as YNFKEQ. This chain's CDR3 is CASSQVGTDTEAFF. CDR3 nucleotides: TGTGCCAGCAGCCAAGTGGGGACAGACACTGAAGCTTTCTTT.

This chain connects TRBV19 to TRBJ1-1; 9 bases match TRBD1. The V gene end was trimmed by 6 bases and the J gene end by 7 bases; junction bases not matched to a gene: 9. Germline V CDR1 and CDR2: LNHDA, SQIVND (reference sequence). The CDR3 has 14 residues. CDR3 sequence: CASRPRDRADEAFF. The CDR3 nucleotides are TGTGCCAGTAGACCCCGGGACAGGGCTGATGAAGCTTTCTTT.

The V call is TRBV7-9, the J call TRBJ2-4; D not resolved. Germline V lookup: CDR1 SEHNR, CDR2 FQNEAQ (reference sequence). CDR3 length equals 19 residues. Trimming removed 4 bases from V and 0 bases from J, with 22 bases in between. DNA of the CDR3: TGTGCCAGCAGCTCCCCCTTAGTAAAATTCGCTCCAGCCAAAAACATTCAGTACTTC. Translated: CASSSPLVKFAPAKNIQYF.

This chain connects TRBV29-1 to TRBJ2-1, with D possibly matching TRBD1 (6 bases). Per germline, CDR1 SQVTM and CDR2 ANQGSEA. The V end was cut by 7 bases, the J end by 0 bases, with 13 bases between. This CDR3 has 14 amino acids. The CDR3 DNA is TGCAGCGCATCCGGGACAAGCTCCTACAATGAGCAGTTCTTC. Translation gives CSASGTSSYNEQFF.

This chain joins TRBV6-1 and TRBJ2-3; TRBD1 or TRBD2 may be the D gene (6 bases each). The CDR3 spans 15 residues. V lost 7 bases and J 0 bases, leaving 14 bases between the germline ends. Germline V CDR1 and CDR2: MNHNS, SASEGT. CDR3 protein: CASISEGGSTDTQYF. In DNA, the CDR3 is TGTGCCAGCATTTCTGAAGGGGGGAGCACAGATACGCAGTATTTT.

In its sample, this clonotype was seen a few times. V and J are TRBV4-1 and TRBJ1-1, with 11 bases matching TRBD1. The CDR3 is 20 residues long. J lost 0 bases, V lost 1 base, and 13 bases had no gene match. In germline, CDR1 is MGHRA, CDR2 YSYEKL. CDR3 region: CASSQAPFGQGANLNTEAFF. Here the CDR3 DNA reads TGCGCCAGCAGCCAAGCTCCTTTCGGACAGGGGGCGAACCTGAACACTGAAGCTTTCTTT.

This rearrangement joins TRBV6-5 to TRBJ2-3; no firm D call. This CDR3 has 15 amino acids. CDR1 and CDR2 from the germline V gene are MNHEY and SVGAGI. The V end lost 0 bases, the J end lost 1 base, and 8 bases lay between the germline ends. For the CDR3, the DNA is TGTGCCAGCAGTTACTCGACCAAGCGCACAGATACGCAGTATTTT. Translation gives CASSYSTKRTDTQYF.

This clonotype has at least ten counts. V gene TRBV7-6 combines with J gene TRBJ1-4, with D possibly matching TRBD1 (5 bases). The CDR3 is 14 residues long. Germline CDR1 SGHVS, CDR2 FNYEAQ. V was trimmed by 4 bases and J by 6 bases, leaving 12 bases between them. The CDR3 nucleotides are TGTGCCAGCAGCTCGGGACGTCGTCATGAAAAACTGTTTTTT. Residues: CASSSGRRHEKLFF.

The table lists this clonotype with a few counts. This rearrangement joins TRBV9 to TRBJ2-3, with 10 bases lining up with TRBD2. V lost 4 bases and J lost 4; bases outside the gene matches: 12. The length of the CDR3 is 17 residues. Germline values: CDR1 SGDLS, CDR2 YYNGEE. The chain's CDR3 is CASSPLGAGGMADTQYF. The CDR3 bases are TGTGCCAGCAGCCCCCTGGGAGCGGGGGGGATGGCAGATACGCAGTATTTT.

This clonotype was observed a single time. This sequence joins TRBV10-3 and TRBJ2-2; D gene ambiguous. CDR3 size: 13 residues. In germline, CDR1 is ENHRY, CDR2 SYGVKD. V shed 4 bases and J shed 2 bases, with 5 bases lying between them. CDR3 in amino acids: CAISGLNTGELFF. CDR3 DNA: TGTGCCATCAGTGGGCTAAACACCGGGGAGCTGTTTTTT.

This clonotype was counted between two and nine times. The chain is built from TRBV7-9 and TRBJ2-6; D may be TRBD1 (6 bases). Trimming left V 5 bases short and J 4 bases short, with 21 bases between. The CDR3 contains 18 residues. Germline V lookup: CDR1 SEHNR, CDR2 FQNEAQ (reference sequence). CDR3 amino acids: CASSLDPHTGNGANVLTF. CDR3 bases: TGTGCCAGCAGCCTAGATCCACATACAGGGAACGGGGCCAACGTCCTGACTTTC.

This clonotype was picked up many times. It may be a read error: a sequence one base away is much more abundant. The rearrangement links TRBV4-1 to TRBJ1-1; no definite D call. V was clipped by 1 base and J by 1 base, with 4 bases between them. The CDR3 is 13 amino acids. Germline lookup yields CDR1 MGHRA and CDR2 YSYEKL. In DNA form, the CDR3 reads TGCGCCAGCAGCCAAGTAGGGAACACTGAAGCTTTCTTT. It specifies CASSQVGNTEAFF.

The rearrangement uses TRBV5-6 and TRBJ1-2; D is undetermined. From germline, CDR1 is SGHDT and CDR2 YYEEEE. The V end was cut by 0 bases, the J end by 5 bases, with 20 bases between. The CDR3 has 17 amino acids. The CDR3: CASSLEGGGPLNYGYTF. The CDR3 nucleotides read TGTGCCAGCAGCTTGGAAGGTGGTGGACCTTTGAATTATGGCTACACCTTC. Based on the CDR3 plus reference TRBV5-6 and TRBJ1-2, the full variable domain is DAGVTQSPTHLIKTRGQQVTLRCSPKSGHDTVSWYQQALGQGPQFIFQYYEEEERQRGNFPDRFSGHQFPNYSSELNVNALLLGDSALYLCASSLEGGGPLNYGYTFGSGTRLTVV.

The chain uses TRBV6-6 and TRBJ1-5; no clear D gene. The CDR3 is 14 amino acids. Germline V gives CDR1 MNHNY, CDR2 SVGAGI (reference sequence). V lost 8 bases and J lost 2, with 13 bases in between. In DNA form, the CDR3 reads TGTGCCAGCGCCGGACTCCGGGGCAATCAGCCCCAGCATTTT. It yields the protein CASAGLRGNQPQHF.

This clonotype was seen a few times. The rearrangement uses TRBV7-6 and TRBJ2-3; 8 bases match TRBD1. The trim removed 5 bases at V and 1 base at J, leaving 5 bases unmatched. Germline V gives CDR1 SGHVS, CDR2 FNYEAQ. The CDR3 covers 15 residues. The CDR3 is CASSIGQGGTDTQYF. The CDR3 DNA reads as TGTGCCAGCAGCATAGGACAGGGCGGCACAGATACGCAGTATTTT. The full variable domain, rest sourced from reference TRBV7-6 and TRBJ2-3, is GAGVSQSPRYKVTKRGQDVALRCDPISGHVSLYWYRQALGQGPEFLTYFNYEAQQDKSGLPNDRFSAERPEGSISTLTIQRTEQRDSAMYRCASSIGQGGTDTQYFGPGTRLTVL.

In its sample, this clonotype was seen once. This chain uses TRBV6-6 with TRBJ2-1; the D call may be TRBD1 or TRBD2 (6 bases each). The CDR3 sequence is 14 residues long. V was clipped by 6 bases and J by 8 bases, with 17 bases between them. The germline V gene has CDR1 MNHNY and CDR2 SVGAGI (reference sequence). As DNA, the CDR3 is TGTGCCAGCAGCCCTGGACGGGGGCGGGATGAGCAGTTCTTC. Its translation: CASSPGRGRDEQFF.

V and J are TRBV6-5 and TRBJ2-7, with 8 bases matching TRBD1. Trimming at V came to 5 bases and at J to 2 bases, leaving 8 bases not matched to a gene. Germline CDR1 MNHEY, CDR2 SVGAGI. CDR3 size: 15 residues. The chain's CDR3 is CASSPGGGLTYEQYV. Here the CDR3 DNA reads TGTGCCAGCAGTCCAGGGGGCGGGCTGACCTACGAGCAGTACGTC.

This clonotype occurred many times. The V call is TRBV7-2, the J call TRBJ2-7; possible D gene TRBD2, 6 bases. Trimming removed 1 base at V and 2 bases at J, with 15 bases between. The germline CDR1 and CDR2 sequences are SGHTA and FQGNSA. The CDR3 has 16 residues. The CDR3 loop is CASSLVRSGETYEQYV. In nucleotides, the CDR3 is TGTGCCAGCAGCTTAGTAAGGTCGGGGGAAACCTACGAGCAGTACGTC.

This clonotype was counted once. The chain joins TRBV20-1 to TRBJ2-7; a possible D gene is TRBD2 (6 bases). The CDR3 covers 13 residues. Germline CDR1 DFQATT, CDR2 SNEGSKA (reference sequence). Trimming removed 2 bases from V and 3 bases from J, with 11 bases in between. CDR3 bases: TGCAGTGCTAGAACTACTAGCTTCTACGAGCAGTACGTC. Its translation: CSARTTSFYEQYV.

V gene TRBV7-9 combines with J gene TRBJ2-7; D call uncertain. This CDR3 is 13 amino acids long. Germline V gene lookup returns CDR1 SEHNR and CDR2 FQNEAQ (reference sequence). The germline V and J ends were trimmed by 1 base and 5 bases, with 9 bases remaining between them. CDR3 sequence: CASSLGNSDEQYF. CDR3 nucleotides: TGTGCCAGCAGCTTAGGGAATTCGGACGAGCAGTACTTC.

The chain combines TRBV27 with TRBJ1-6; no definite D call. CDR1 is MNHEY, CDR2 SMNVEV, per germline (reference sequence). Between the trimmed V and J ends, which lost 0 bases and 7 bases, there was a span of 10 bases. This CDR3 region has 15 residues. The CDR3 protein is CASSLSSQRNSPLHF. CDR3 coding DNA: TGTGCCAGCAGTTTATCGAGTCAGAGGAATTCACCCCTCCACTTT.

The V call is TRBV28, the J call TRBJ2-7, with D unresolved. The germline gives CDR1 MDHEN, CDR2 SYDVKM. Trimming pared 2 bases from V and 1 base from J, leaving 12 bases between. This CDR3 has 15 residues. Here the CDR3 reads CASSLGSGVSYEQYV. The CDR3 bases are TGTGCCAGCAGTTTAGGTAGTGGTGTATCCTACGAGCAGTACGTC.

This clonotype has a handful of counts. This chain uses TRBV6-6 with TRBJ1-1, with D unresolved. Trimming took 2 bases from V and 4 from J, leaving 8 bases between them. Germline V gene sequence: CDR1 MNHNY, CDR2 SVGAGI (reference sequence). The CDR3 contains 13 residues. The CDR3 DNA sequence: TGTGCCAGCAGTTACGGCCCCGGCACTGAAGCTTTCTTT. It codes for CASSYGPGTEAFF.

The sample holds a few counts of this clonotype. The rearrangement uses TRBV6-6 and TRBJ2-2; D is ambiguous. The CDR3 is 15 amino acids. Germline CDR1 is MNHNY and CDR2 is SVGAGI (reference sequence). The V and J ends lost 8 bases and 6 bases respectively, with 19 bases between them. Written as DNA, the CDR3 is TGTGCCAGCCTTTATGGTTCGGGCTTCGCCGGGGAGCTGTTTTTT. Its protein is CASLYGSGFAGELFF.

V usage is TRBV15 and J usage is TRBJ2-3; D might be TRBD2 (6 bases). V was trimmed by 5 bases and J by 2 bases, leaving 26 bases between them. Germline CDR1 reads LNHNV; CDR2 reads YYDKDF (reference sequence). The CDR3 totals 19 residues. The CDR3, as DNA: TGTGCCACCAGCGGGCGGGATTCCCCTCCGGTATCCGCCACAGATACGCAGTATTTT. It translates to CATSGRDSPPVSATDTQYF.